These 29 T cell receptor beta chains came from one sample sequenced in a study of beta chain features in type 1 diabetes. Investigators reverse transcribed all isolated RNA, so they sequenced expressed TCRB transcripts. The table came from immunoSEQ multiplex PCR; TCRdb's copy has only in-frame clones and leaves some out. The sample has under 450,000 clones, 11% to 15% seen once; the top ten hold roughly 0.033%. The sample consisted of naive CD4+ T cells from blood. All receptors derive from a man under 40 in good health.

This chain joins TRBV7-2 and TRBJ2-5; weak D call: TRBD2 (5 bases). With 5 bases removed from V and 5 bases from J, the gap between germline ends came to 12 bases. This CDR3 contains 13 residues. CDR1 SGHTA and CDR2 FQGNSA come from the germline V gene. The CDR3 DNA sequence: TGTGCCAGCAGCCGCTCTAGCCCCGAGACCCAGTACTTC. Translation: CASSRSSPETQYF.

This clone occurred a few times. This chain connects TRBV10-3 to TRBJ2-7, with D tentatively TRBD1 (5 bases). The CDR3 runs to 13 residues. Trimming removed 7 bases at V and 3 bases at J, with 13 bases between. Germline CDR1 and CDR2: ENHRY and SYGVKD. CDR3 DNA sequence: TGTGCCATCATGGGGCAGGGAAACTACGAGCAGTACTTC. It encodes CAIMGQGNYEQYF.

This clone appeared many times. The junction differs from germline at one of its ends, possibly a read error. This rearrangement joins TRBV29-1 to TRBJ2-1, with D perhaps assigned TRBD1 or TRBD2 (5 bases each). Germline V gene sequence: CDR1 SQVTM, CDR2 ANQGSEA. CDR3 length: 11 amino acids. The CDR3 bases are TGCAGCGTTGAAAGAGGGGCAGCGTGGGTCTTC. It specifies CSVERGAAWVF.

J is TRBJ2-7 and V is TRBV15, with 14 nucleotides matching TRBD2. Unmatched junction bases numbered 10, after V lost 4 bases and J lost 2 bases. Germline V gene data show CDR1 as LNHNV and CDR2 as YYDKDF (reference sequence). This CDR3 has 18 residues. The CDR3 coding sequence is TGTGCCACCAGCAAGGGACTAGCGGGAGAGGTTGGCACCTACGAGCAGTACGTC. Translation: CATSKGLAGEVGTYEQYV.

This chain links TRBV6-5 with TRBJ1-2; no firm D call. The CDR3 runs to 14 residues. CDR1 MNHEY and CDR2 SVGAGI come from the germline V gene. Trimming cost V 5 bases and J 0 bases, with 10 bases left between them. The CDR3 region has the DNA TGTGCCAGCAGTACAGACCCTTCTAACTATGGCTACACCTTC. Protein sequence: CASSTDPSNYGYTF.

The genes are TRBV30 and TRBJ1-2; 7 bases fit TRBD1. After removal of 5 bases from V and 8 bases from J, the junction contained 17 bases not matched to a gene. CDR1 and CDR2 (germline): GTSNPN, SVGIG (reference sequence). The CDR3 has 15 residues. CDR3 in DNA: TGTGCCTGGGCCGGGACAGTTCCCCTTTCGGGAGGCTACACCTTC. Translating gives CAWAGTVPLSGGYTF.

Worth noting for this clone: The sample carries other DNA sequences with the same CDR3. This chain uses TRBV10-3 with TRBJ2-5; D possibly uses TRBD1 or TRBD2 (6 bases each). Trimming pared 4 bases from V and 5 bases from J, leaving 8 bases between. The CDR3 consists of 12 residues. In germline, CDR1 is ENHRY, CDR2 SYGVKD. In nucleotides, the CDR3 is TGTGCCATCAGTGGAGGGGGGGAGACCCAGTACTTC. Protein sequence: CAISGGGETQYF.

The chain links TRBV7-2 to TRBJ2-3, with a weak D call TRBD2 (6 bases). The germline V gene encodes CDR1 SGHTA and CDR2 FQGNSA. CDR3 length: 14 amino acids. The V gene lost 3 bases and the J gene lost 2 bases, with 9 bases spanning the gap. CDR3 nucleotides: TGTGCCAGCAGCTTGGGGACTTACACAGATACGCAGTATTTT. Its translation is CASSLGTYTDTQYF.

This clone showed up many times. J is TRBJ2-6 and V is TRBV14; D not certain. V shed 8 bases and J shed 0 bases, with 5 bases lying between them. CDR1 is SGHDN and CDR2 is FVKESK in the germline V gene. This CDR3 spans 13 amino acids. The CDR3 DNA is TGTGCCAGCCGACCCTCTGGGGCCAACGTCCTGACTTTC. Its translation is CASRPSGANVLTF.

The gene calls are TRBV30 and TRBJ1-1; TRBD1 might be the D (5 bases). CDR1 and CDR2 (germline): GTSNPN, SVGIG (reference sequence). The ends were cut back, 2 bases at V and 0 bases at J, with 10 bases in the middle. The CDR3 loop spans 14 amino acids. CDR3 amino acids: CAWSPGRMNTEAFF. The CDR3 DNA is TGTGCCTGGAGTCCGGGGCGCATGAACACTGAAGCTTTCTTT.

The rearrangement links TRBV30 to TRBJ1-1; D is uncertain. This CDR3 has 13 amino acids. CDR1 GTSNPN and CDR2 SVGIG come from the germline V gene (reference sequence). V was trimmed by 1 base and J by 1 base, leaving 7 bases between them. The CDR3 region is CAWSGTPNTEAFF. The CDR3, as DNA: TGTGCCTGGAGTGGCACGCCGAACACTGAAGCTTTCTTT.

The chain couples TRBV5-6 to TRBJ2-3; D is ambiguous. Germline values: CDR1 SGHDT, CDR2 YYEEEE. With 4 bases removed from V and 1 base from J, the gap between germline ends came to 13 bases. This CDR3 has 15 residues. In DNA, the CDR3 is TGTGCCAGCAGCGTACGGACCCGTGGCACAGATACGCAGTATTTT. As protein: CASSVRTRGTDTQYF. The full variable domain, its missing parts supplied by reference TRBV5-6 and TRBJ2-3, is DAGVTQSPTHLIKTRGQQVTLRCSPKSGHDTVSWYQQALGQGPQFIFQYYEEEERQRGNFPDRFSGHQFPNYSSELNVNALLLGDSALYLCASSVRTRGTDTQYFGPGTRLTVL.

This clone was observed a few times. A much more abundant neighbour one base away suggests this may be a read error. The same CDR3 arises from other DNA sequences in this sample as well. The chain carries TRBV5-6 and TRBJ2-5; D not certain. The V gene lost 1 base and the J gene lost 5 bases, with 3 bases spanning the gap. The CDR3 totals 11 residues. Looked up from germline, CDR1 is SGHDT and CDR2 is YYEEEE. The CDR3 protein is CASSLRETQYF. The CDR3 nucleotides read TGTGCCAGCAGCTTGAGGGAGACCCAGTACTTC.

This clone occurred a few times. The chain combines TRBV27 with TRBJ2-5; D remains unclear. The CDR3 is made up of 13 amino acids. CDR1 and CDR2 from the germline V gene are MNHEY and SMNVEV (reference sequence). V lost 4 bases and J lost 0, with 6 bases in between. The CDR3 region has the DNA TGTGCCAGCAGTTCCCTGTACCAAGAGACCCAGTACTTC. Protein: CASSSLYQETQYF.

V usage is TRBV7-2 and J usage is TRBJ2-3, with D maybe TRBD1 (5 bases). Germline lookup yields CDR1 SGHTA and CDR2 FQGNSA. This CDR3 has 15 residues. V lost 0 bases, J lost 4 bases, and 11 bases lay in between. The CDR3 loop is CASSLAPGLADTQYF. DNA for the CDR3: TGTGCCAGCAGCTTAGCGCCAGGGCTTGCAGATACGCAGTATTTT.

The chain links TRBV7-2 to TRBJ2-3, with D hard to call. Germline CDR1 reads SGHTA; CDR2 reads FQGNSA. The CDR3 loop spans 15 amino acids. V lost 5 bases, J lost 3 bases, and 15 bases lay in between. As DNA, the CDR3 is TGTGCCAGCAGCCCTGGCTTTCTAGGGACAGATACGCAGTATTTT. It specifies CASSPGFLGTDTQYF.

The rearrangement uses TRBV12-5 and TRBJ1-4; TRBD1 agrees at 10 bases. The CDR3 contains 14 residues. Germline values: CDR1 LGHNT, CDR2 FRNRAP. The trim removed 6 bases at V and 7 bases at J, leaving 5 bases unmatched. CDR3 protein: CASGPDRGLEKLFF. The CDR3 region has the DNA TGTGCTAGTGGCCCAGACAGGGGGCTTGAAAAACTGTTTTTT. The full variable domain, rest sourced from reference TRBV12-5 and TRBJ1-4, is DARVTQTPRHKVTEMGQEVTMRCQPILGHNTVFWYRQTMMQGLELLAYFRNRAPLDDSGMPKDRFSAEMPDATLATLKIQPSEPRDSAVYFCASGPDRGLEKLFFGSGTQLSVL.

CDR3 nucleotide sequence: TGTCCAAATGGGGAGGAAACCGAGCAGTACGTC. It encodes CPNGEETEQYV. This chain joins TRBV30 and TRBJ2-7; D possibly corresponds to TRBD2 (6 bases). CDR1 GTSNPN and CDR2 SVGIG come from the germline V gene (reference sequence). This CDR3 is built from 11 residues.

The CDR3 DNA reads TGTGCCTGGAGTGTGTCGGCAACATTACGGCCCCAGCATTTT. Its protein is CAWSVSATLRPQHF. The chain joins TRBV30 to TRBJ1-5; unclear D gene. The V and J ends lost 0 bases and 9 bases respectively, with 15 bases between them. CDR3 size: 14 residues. CDR1 GTSNPN and CDR2 SVGIG come from the germline V gene (reference sequence).

This chain connects TRBV9 to TRBJ2-1; 9 nucleotides line up with TRBD2. This CDR3 has 15 residues. Losses at the gene ends were 4 bases for V and 4 bases for J; bases not matched to a gene: 6. CDR1 and CDR2 from the germline V gene are SGDLS and YYNGEE. CDR3 nucleotides: TGTGCCAGCAGCCCGCGACTAGCGGCTTACAATGAGCAGTTCTTC. Its translation: CASSPRLAAYNEQFF. Looking up the rest from reference TRBV9 and TRBJ2-1 gives the full variable domain: DSGVTQTPKHLITATGQRVTLRCSPRSGDLSVYWYQQSLDQGLQFLIQYYNGEERAKGNILERFSAQQFPDLHSELNLSSLELGDSALYFCASSPRLAAYNEQFFGPGTRLTVL.

The V gene is TRBV4-1, the J gene TRBJ2-7; 9 nucleotides line up with TRBD1. This CDR3 region has 15 residues. Germline CDR1 is MGHRA and CDR2 is YSYEKL. V dropped 3 bases and J dropped 2; count of bases not matched to a gene: 5. The CDR3 DNA follows: TGCGCCAGCAGCCATGGGGACAGGGTCCCCTACGAGCAGTACTTC. Translation gives CASSHGDRVPYEQYF.

This sequence joins TRBV6-5 and TRBJ2-2; D gene ambiguous. Germline-derived CDR1 and CDR2 are MNHEY and SVGAGI. Deletions cut 4 bases from V and 4 bases from J, with 7 bases between. The CDR3 is 13 amino acids. The CDR3 nucleotides are TGTGCCAGCAGTTTCACTTCCACCGGGGAGCTGTTTTTT. Translated: CASSFTSTGELFF.

The rearrangement joins TRBV10-3 to TRBJ2-3, with D perhaps TRBD2 (6 bases). This CDR3 region has 14 residues. Germline lookup yields CDR1 ENHRY and CDR2 SYGVKD. The V and J ends lost 11 bases and 4 bases respectively, with 19 bases between them. The DNA of the CDR3 is TGTGCCTCTACCGGGATTACGGGGGCAGATACGCAGTATTTT. Protein product: CASTGITGADTQYF.

This clone occurred a few times. CDR3 in DNA: TGTGCCATGTCGTTAAGCGAGGGCTACACCTTC. As protein: CAMSLSEGYTF. V usage is TRBV2 and J usage is TRBJ1-2; D remains ambiguous. Germline loops: CDR1 SNHLY, CDR2 FYNNEI. This CDR3 is 11 amino acids long. Trimming cost V 10 bases and J 8 bases, with 14 bases left between them. The whole variable domain, remainder taken from reference TRBV2 and TRBJ1-2, is EPEVTQTPSHQVTQMGQEVILRCVPISNHLYFYWYRQILGQKVEFLVSFYNNEISEKSEIFDDQFSVERPDGSNFTLKIRSTKLEDSAMYFCAMSLSEGYTFGSGTRLTVV.

This chain connects TRBV9 to TRBJ2-5; TRBD2 might be the D (7 bases). Germline assignment: CDR1 SGDLS and CDR2 YYNGEE. The CDR3 consists of 13 residues. Trimming removed 4 bases at V and 6 bases at J, with 13 bases between. For the CDR3, the DNA is TGTGCCAGCAGCAGGGGGGGCGGCAAGACCCAGTACTTC. It is translated as CASSRGGGKTQYF.

At least ten counts were recorded for this clone. The chain links TRBV29-1 to TRBJ1-1, with D uncertain. The CDR3 spans 13 residues. Trimming pared 3 bases from V and 1 base from J, leaving 9 bases between. Germline CDR1 SQVTM, CDR2 ANQGSEA. The CDR3 is CSVEITANTEAFF. Here the CDR3 DNA reads TGCAGCGTTGAGATTACAGCGAACACTGAAGCTTTCTTT.

The chain carries TRBV7-2 and TRBJ2-1; the match to TRBD2 covers 10 bases. The V segment lost 4 bases and the J segment 8 bases; nucleotides outside the gene matches: 5. This CDR3 is 14 amino acids long. The germline V gene encodes CDR1 SGHTA and CDR2 FQGNSA. The CDR3 spells CASSSAGGPYEQFF. As DNA, the CDR3 is TGTGCCAGCAGCTCAGCGGGAGGGCCGTATGAGCAGTTCTTC.

The chain uses TRBV15 and TRBJ2-7; no clear D. Germline loops: CDR1 LNHNV, CDR2 YYDKDF (reference sequence). With 1 base removed from V and 6 bases from J, the gap between germline ends came to 7 bases. This CDR3 region has 12 residues. The CDR3 region is CATSRGLAEQYF. The CDR3 DNA is TGTGCCACCAGCAGAGGCCTGGCCGAGCAGTACTTC. The whole variable domain, remainder taken from reference TRBV15 and TRBJ2-7, is DAMVIQNPRYQVTQFGKPVTLSCSQTLNHNVMYWYQQKSSQAPKLLFHYYDKDFNNEADTPDNFQSRRPNTSFCFLDIRSPGLGDTAMYLCATSRGLAEQYFGPGTRLTVT.

The V call is TRBV15, the J call TRBJ1-2, with D perhaps TRBD1 (6 bases). Trimming removed 1 base from V and 4 bases from J, with 19 bases in between. The germline CDR1 and CDR2 sequences are LNHNV and YYDKDF (reference sequence). This CDR3 has 17 residues. The CDR3 bases are TGTGCCACCAGCAGAGGGAGGTTAGTGGACAGAGGCTATGGCTACACCTTC. Amino acids: CATSRGRLVDRGYGYTF.